Following are 7 T cell receptor beta chains from one sample sequenced in a study of blood T cell repertoires in COVID-19. Generated by immunoSEQ multiplex PCR, the TCRdb table keeps only in-frame clones and is missing some. The sample shows about 150,000 clones, roughly 81% of them seen only once. Sample: peripheral blood. The receptors stem from a woman aged 60 to 75 with COVID-19, enrolled during active disease.

Worth noting for this clone: The same CDR3 can be traced to other DNA sequences in this sample. The chain links TRBV6-5 to TRBJ1-1, with 7 nucleotides matching TRBD1. Unmatched junction bases numbered 7, after V lost 7 bases and J lost 2 bases. The CDR3 has 14 amino acids. In germline, CDR1 is MNHEY, CDR2 SVGAGI. The CDR3 sequence: CASTRDRVNTEAFF. CDR3 DNA: TGTGCCAGCACCCGAGACAGGGTAAACACTGAAGCTTTCTTT.

The V gene is TRBV9, the J gene TRBJ1-1; D might be TRBD1 (5 bases). V dropped 0 bases and J dropped 1 base, with 10 bases sitting between them. Looked up from germline, CDR1 is SGDLS and CDR2 is YYNGEE. The CDR3 consists of 15 residues. As DNA, the CDR3 is TGTGCCAGCAGCGTAGCAGGGCCGGGGAACACTGAAGCTTTCTTT. It specifies CASSVAGPGNTEAFF. Filled out from reference TRBV9 and TRBJ1-1, the complete variable domain reads DSGVTQTPKHLITATGQRVTLRCSPRSGDLSVYWYQQSLDQGLQFLIQYYNGEERAKGNILERFSAQQFPDLHSELNLSSLELGDSALYFCASSVAGPGNTEAFFGQGTRLTVV.

The rearrangement uses TRBV10-3 and TRBJ2-5, with TRBD2 as a possible D gene (5 bases). Trimming took off 6 bases at V and 9 bases at J, with 20 bases between the two ends. In germline, CDR1 is ENHRY, CDR2 SYGVKD. There are 14 residues in the CDR3. DNA of the CDR3: TGTGCCATCAGCCGTGACGAGCGGATTGAATCCCAGTACTTC. Protein sequence: CAISRDERIESQYF.

There are a few counts of this clone. The rearrangement links TRBV7-9 to TRBJ2-3; 9 positions match TRBD2. The V gene's germline CDR1 is SEHNR and CDR2 FQNEAQ (reference sequence). This CDR3 comprises 16 residues. V gave up 2 bases and J gave up 2 bases; unmatched junction bases: 5. CDR3 protein: CASSLRIAGVTDTQYF. CDR3 DNA: TGTGCCAGCAGCTTACGGATAGCGGGGGTCACAGATACGCAGTATTTT.

The chain carries TRBV27 and TRBJ1-4, with D perhaps matching TRBD1 (5 bases). The CDR3 spans 14 residues. The germline V gene has CDR1 MNHEY and CDR2 SMNVEV (reference sequence). Deletions cut 3 bases from V and 8 bases from J, with 13 bases between. CDR3 sequence (DNA): TGTGCCAGCAGTTTTCGGGGGGTGGGGGAAAAACTGTTTTTT. Amino acid sequence: CASSFRGVGEKLFF.

The genes are TRBV7-9 and TRBJ2-3, with 8 bases matching TRBD2. The CDR3 is 14 amino acids. V shed 4 bases, J shed 3 bases, and the junction held 3 bases outside the gene matches. Germline CDR1 and CDR2: SEHNR and FQNEAQ (reference sequence). DNA of the CDR3: TGTGCCAGCAGCTCCGGGACTAGGACAGATACGCAGTATTTT. As protein: CASSSGTRTDTQYF.

The gene calls are TRBV2 and TRBJ2-1; 8 bases match TRBD1. CDR1 is SNHLY and CDR2 is FYNNEI in the germline V gene. Unmatched junction bases numbered 10, after V lost 3 bases and J lost 6 bases. The CDR3 extends over 16 amino acids. The chain's CDR3 is CASSERARGRSNEQFF. The CDR3 DNA reads TGTGCCAGCAGTGAGAGAGCCAGGGGGCGATCCAATGAGCAGTTCTTC.